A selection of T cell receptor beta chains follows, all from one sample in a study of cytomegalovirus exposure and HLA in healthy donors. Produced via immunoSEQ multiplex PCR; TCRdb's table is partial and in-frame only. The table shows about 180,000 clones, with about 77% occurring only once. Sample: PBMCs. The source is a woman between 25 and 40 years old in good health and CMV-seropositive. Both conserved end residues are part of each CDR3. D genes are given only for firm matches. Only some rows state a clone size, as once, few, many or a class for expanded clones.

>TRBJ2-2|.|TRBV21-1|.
.
CASSKVGGGTGWTGELFF
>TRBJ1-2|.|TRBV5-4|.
TGTGCCAGCAGCTTGGCCGGTGGCTACACCTTC
CASSLAGGYTF
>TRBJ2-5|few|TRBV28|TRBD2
TGTGCCAGCAGTTCCCGGGGGGGGACATTTGCGGCGATCCAAGAGACCCAGTACTTC
CASSSRGGTFAAIQETQYF
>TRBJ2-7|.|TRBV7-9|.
TGTGCCAGCAGCTCCGACGGGGGTAGGGGCGAGCAGTACTTC
CASSSDGGRGEQYF
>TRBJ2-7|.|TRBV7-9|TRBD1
TGTGCCAGCAGTGGTTGGACAGGGGGCTCCTACGAGCAGTACTTC
CASSGWTGGSYEQYF
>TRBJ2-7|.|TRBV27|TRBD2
TGTGCCAGCGCTACCACGGGGGGGCGGTCCTACGAGCAGTACTTC
CASATTGGRSYEQYF
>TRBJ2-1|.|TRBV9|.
TGTGCCAGCAGCGTAGAGGGGAATGAGCAGTTCTTC
CASSVEGNEQFF
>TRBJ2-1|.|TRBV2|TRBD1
TGTGCCAGCAGTGCGCAGGGGGTAGGAAGTGAGCAGTTCTTC
CASSAQGVGSEQFF
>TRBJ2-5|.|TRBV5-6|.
TGTGCCAGCAGCTTCCCGGGGTCATGGACCCAGTACTTC
CASSFPGSWTQYF
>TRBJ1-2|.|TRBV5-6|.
TGTGCCAGCAGCTTGGGCCCGACTGGGACTCGGGGCTACACCTTC
CASSLGPTGTRGYTF
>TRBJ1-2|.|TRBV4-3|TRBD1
TGCGCCAGCAGCCAAGGATTCAGGGGGCTGGACTATGGCTACACCTTC
CASSQGFRGLDYGYTF
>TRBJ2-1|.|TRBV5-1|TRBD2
TGCGCCAGCAGCTTTCTAGCCGGGACTACCTACAATGAGCAGTTCTTC
CASSFLAGTTYNEQFF
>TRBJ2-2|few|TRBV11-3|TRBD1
TGTGCCAGCAGCCCGGGACAGGTGACCGGGGAGCTGTTTTTT
CASSPGQVTGELFF
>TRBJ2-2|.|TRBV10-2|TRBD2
TGCGCCAGCAGTGAGTTGGGGCGGGGGGGCAGCACCGGGGAGCTGTTTTTT
CASSELGRGGSTGELFF
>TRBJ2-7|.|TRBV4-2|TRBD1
TGTGCCAGCAGCCCTCAAAGGACAGGGTCCTACGAGCAGTACTTC
CASSPQRTGSYEQYF
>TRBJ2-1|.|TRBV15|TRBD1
TGTGCCACCAGCAGTTCACAGGGGGCGAAGGAATCGTTCTTC
CATSSSQGAKESFF
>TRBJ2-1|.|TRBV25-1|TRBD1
TGTGCCAGCAGCGGACCCGACAGGGGACCGTACAATGAGCAGTTCTTC
CASSGPDRGPYNEQFF
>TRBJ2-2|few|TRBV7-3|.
TGTGCCAGCAGCCCCGGTGGAGCAACCGGGGAGCTGTTTTTT
CASSPGGATGELFF
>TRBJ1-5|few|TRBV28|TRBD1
TGTGCCAGCAGTTTACTGGGACAGGGGAGCAATCAGCCCCAGCATTTT
CASSLLGQGSNQPQHF
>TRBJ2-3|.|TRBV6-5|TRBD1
TGTGCCAGCAGCAACTTCAGGGGGACAGATACGCAGTATTTT
CASSNFRGTDTQYF
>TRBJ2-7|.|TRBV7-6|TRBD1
TGTGCCAGCAGCCCGCATCCGGGACAGGGTGGGACGGACGAGCAGTACTTC
CASSPHPGQGGTDEQYF
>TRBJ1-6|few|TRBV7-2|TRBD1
TGTGCCAGCAGCCAGGGGGGCAGGGCCCATTCACCCCTCCACTTT
CASSQGGRAHSPLHF
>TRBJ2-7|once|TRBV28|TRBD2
TGTGCCAGCCAGCGGGGCAACTCCTACGAGCAGTACTTC
CASQRGNSYEQYF
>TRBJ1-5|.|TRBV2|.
TGTGCCAGCAGTTCTGGCACAGTATCAGGTCAGCCCCAGCATTTT
CASSSGTVSGQPQHF
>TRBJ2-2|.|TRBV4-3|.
TGCGCCAGCAGCCGTAGACAGACGTTTACGGGCGGGGAGCTGTTTTTT
CASSRRQTFTGGELFF
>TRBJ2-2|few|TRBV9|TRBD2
TGTGCCAGCACCTCAACTAGCGGGGGGAACGGCCCCGGGGAGCTGTTTTTT
CASTSTSGGNGPGELFF
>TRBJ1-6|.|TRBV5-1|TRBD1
TGCGCCAGCAGCGGCGGACAGGGGGCTAATTCACCCCTCCACTTT
CASSGGQGANSPLHF
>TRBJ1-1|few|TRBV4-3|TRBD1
TGCGCCAGCAGCCAAGATGGGACAGACATGAACACTGAAGCTTTCTTT
CASSQDGTDMNTEAFF
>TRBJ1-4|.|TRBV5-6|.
TGTGCCAGCAGCTTCGCAGGGCGGCATTACTCAACTAATGAAAAGCTGTTTTTT
CASSFAGRHYSTNEKLFF
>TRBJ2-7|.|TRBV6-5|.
TGTGCCAGCCGAGCGACTAGAGGGGGGGAAGGAGCGCAGTACTTC
CASRATRGGEGAQYF
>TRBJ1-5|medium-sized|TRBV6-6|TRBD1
TGTGCCACCAAAGCGGGGGGACAGAATCAGCCCCAGCATTTT
CATKAGGQNQPQHF
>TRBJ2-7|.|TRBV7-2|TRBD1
TGTGCCAGCAGCACCGGGACAGACTACGAGCAGTACTTC
CASSTGTDYEQYF
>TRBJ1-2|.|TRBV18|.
TGTGCCAGCTCACCGGACGGGGACTTTGGCTACACCTTC
CASSPDGDFGYTF
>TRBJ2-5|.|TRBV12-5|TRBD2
TGTGCTAGTGGTTCCTCTTTTTCTAGCGGGGGGGAAGAGACCCAGTACTTC
CASGSSFSSGGEETQYF
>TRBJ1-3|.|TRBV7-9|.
TGTGCCAGCAGCTTAGACAGCTCTGGAAACACCATATATTTT
CASSLDSSGNTIYF
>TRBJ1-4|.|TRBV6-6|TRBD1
TGTGCCAGCAGCGAGACAGGGGGTGAAAAACTGTTTTTT
CASSETGGEKLFF
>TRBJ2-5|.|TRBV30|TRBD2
TGTGCCGGGACTAGCGGGGGGGAGACCCAGTACTTC
CAGTSGGETQYF
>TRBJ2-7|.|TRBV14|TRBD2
TGTGCCAGCAGCCAAGACGGGGGGGTCTACGAGCAGTACTTC
CASSQDGGVYEQYF
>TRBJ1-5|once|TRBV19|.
TGTGCCAGTAGTATGGCGGATAGCAATCAGCCCCAGCATTTT
CASSMADSNQPQHF
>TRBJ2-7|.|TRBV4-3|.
TGCGCCAGCAGCCTCCATGGGGCTCGCGAGCAGTACTTC
CASSLHGAREQYF
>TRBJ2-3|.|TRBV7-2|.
TGTGCCAGCAGCCCGGTGCTAGCGTCGGATACGCAGTATTTT
CASSPVLASDTQYF
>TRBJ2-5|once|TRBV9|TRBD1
TGTGCCAGCAGCCAGGGGGTCCAAGTGGAGACCCAGTACTTC
CASSQGVQVETQYF
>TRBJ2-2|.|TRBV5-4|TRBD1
TGTGCCAGCAGCTGGGGGACAGGGAACACCGGGGAGCTGTTTTTT
CASSWGTGNTGELFF
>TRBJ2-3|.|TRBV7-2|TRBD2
TGTGCCAGCAGCTTAGCGCCAGCGGGGGGGAGAGATACGCAGTATTTT
CASSLAPAGGRDTQYF
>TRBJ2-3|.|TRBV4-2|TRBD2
TGTGCCAGCAGCCAAGACGGGGGCGGGGGGACTAGCACAGATACGCAGTATTTT
CASSQDGGGGTSTDTQYF
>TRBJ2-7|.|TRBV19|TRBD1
TGTGCCAGTAGCGTCCCCCGGACCGGGACAGGGTCCTACGAGCAGTACTTC
CASSVPRTGTGSYEQYF
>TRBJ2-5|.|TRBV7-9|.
TGTGCCAGCTGGGAGACAACCCAAGAGACCCAGTACTTC
CASWETTQETQYF
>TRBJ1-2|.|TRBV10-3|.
TGTGCCATCAGTGAGTCGGACAAATATGGCTACACCTTC
CAISESDKYGYTF
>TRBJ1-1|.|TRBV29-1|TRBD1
TGCAGCGTTCCGACAGGGGTTGTAGCTGAAGCTTTCTTT
CSVPTGVVAEAFF
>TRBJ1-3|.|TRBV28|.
TGTGCCACCCAGGGCTTCTCTGGAAACACCATATATTTT
CATQGFSGNTIYF